The 24 T cell receptor beta chains below were found in one sample sequenced in a study of cytomegalovirus exposure and HLA in healthy donors (dated by TCRdb to about 2017). The library was generated by the immunoSEQ multiplex PCR assay. A mixture of 60 forward primers for TCR Vbeta segments and 13 reverse primers for TCR Jbeta segments was used in the multiplex PCR. In TCRdb, the immuneACCESS table is reduced to in-frame sequences with V and J assigned. These tables do not hold every clone; where another copy was compared, an unresolved V gene accounts for under half, and the others remain unexplained. Here the sample has 120,000 to 150,000 clones; roughly 76% occur a single time. The ten biggest clones cover 1.3% of the sample. The sequencing input was PBMCs. These receptors originate from a woman aged 40 to 50 in good health and CMV-seronegative.

This clone was seen a single time. V and J are TRBV6-4 and TRBJ2-3, with 16 bases identical to TRBD2. Trimming cost V 2 bases and J 4 bases; bases outside gene matches: 0. Germline V gives CDR1 MRHNA, CDR2 SNTAGT. The CDR3 runs to 16 residues. The CDR3 DNA follows: TGTGCCAGCAGTGACGGGACTAGCGGGGGGGCAGATACGCAGTATTTT. It translates to CASSDGTSGGADTQYF.

V and J are TRBV19 and TRBJ2-7, with D perhaps matching TRBD2 (9 bases). The V and J ends lost 7 bases and 3 bases respectively, with 16 bases between them. This CDR3 has 14 amino acids. Germline values: CDR1 LNHDA, CDR2 SQIVND (reference sequence). The CDR3 is CASTAGGTGYEQYF. CDR3 bases: TGTGCCAGTACCGCGGGGGGGACAGGCTACGAGCAGTACTTC.

This sequence joins TRBV7-9 and TRBJ1-1; D uncertain. V lost 5 bases, J lost 3 bases, and 13 bases lay in between. This CDR3 has 14 amino acids. Germline CDR1 is SEHNR and CDR2 is FQNEAQ (reference sequence). The CDR3 loop reads CASSPENRDTEAFF. The DNA of the CDR3 is TGTGCCAGCAGCCCGGAAAACAGAGACACTGAAGCTTTCTTT. The full variable domain, in which reference TRBV7-9 and TRBJ1-1 provide the parts outside the CDR3, is DTGVSQNPRHKITKRGQNVTFRCDPISEHNRLYWYRQTLGQGPEFLTYFQNEAQLEKSRLLSDRFSAERPKGSFSTLEIQRTEQGDSAMYLCASSPENRDTEAFFGQGTRLTVV.

The chain is built from TRBV28 and TRBJ1-2; D unclear. The CDR3 covers 12 residues. Germline CDR1 and CDR2: MDHEN and SYDVKM. V was clipped by 7 bases and J by 3 bases, with 9 bases between them. DNA of the CDR3: TGTGCCAGCACTGTACCGGACTATGGCTACACCTTC. Amino acids: CASTVPDYGYTF.

In this sample, this clone turned up a few times. This chain connects TRBV2 to TRBJ1-1; maybe TRBD1 (6 bases). The CDR3 covers 14 residues. Trimming pared 5 bases from V and 5 bases from J, leaving 15 bases between. Germline CDR1 is SNHLY and CDR2 is FYNNEI. The CDR3 DNA follows: TGTGCCAGCAGTCAGGGAGGGGGAGGGACTGAAGCTTTCTTT. It is translated as CASSQGGGGTEAFF.

The chain couples TRBV5-1 to TRBJ1-1; D is ambiguous. The CDR3 contains 14 residues. Trimming stripped 5 bases from V and 5 bases from J, with 16 bases between. Per the germline V gene, CDR1 is SGHRS and CDR2 is YFSETQ. In DNA, the CDR3 is TGCGCCAGCAGTTTTAGGACTGGGAAGACTGAAGCTTTCTTT. Translating gives CASSFRTGKTEAFF.

The chain carries TRBV4-1 and TRBJ1-4; the D gene is possibly TRBD1 (6 bases). The CDR3 length is 16 residues. Germline values: CDR1 MGHRA, CDR2 YSYEKL. V lost 1 base and J 1 base, leaving 10 bases between the germline ends. The CDR3, as DNA: TGCGCCAGCAGCCAAGTGGGCAGGGGAACTAATGAAAAACTGTTTTTT. Translation: CASSQVGRGTNEKLFF.

The chain uses TRBV29-1 and TRBJ1-4; TRBD1 is a possible D gene (5 bases). The germline gives CDR1 SQVTM, CDR2 ANQGSEA. There are 12 residues in the CDR3. The V and J ends lost 4 bases and 8 bases respectively, with 11 bases between them. CDR3 DNA: TGCAGCGTTGGGCAGGGTATGGAAAAACTGTTTTTT. This codes for CSVGQGMEKLFF.

The chain joins TRBV7-2 to TRBJ2-1, with D uncertain. The V end lost 2 bases, the J end lost 6 bases, and 11 bases lay between the germline ends. The CDR3 totals 14 residues. CDR1 is SGHTA, CDR2 FQGNSA, per germline. CDR3 sequence (DNA): TGTGCCAGCAGCTTACTGATGGCAGGCAATGAGCAGTTCTTC. It specifies CASSLLMAGNEQFF.

This chain uses TRBV25-1 with TRBJ1-4; perhaps TRBD1 as D (6 bases). V lost 4 bases, J lost 7 bases, and 16 bases lay in between. Looked up from germline, CDR1 is MGHDK and CDR2 is SYGVNS. The CDR3 length is 15 residues. The CDR3 spells CASSATNRVREKLFF. CDR3 coding DNA: TGTGCCAGCAGTGCAACGAACAGGGTCCGTGAAAAACTGTTTTTT.

The chain employs TRBV6-5 and TRBJ1-1; D is unclear. The germline CDR1 and CDR2 sequences are MNHEY and SVGAGI. Trimming removed 7 bases at V and 7 bases at J, with 10 bases between. The length of the CDR3 is 11 residues. The CDR3 is CASTEGGEAFF. Here the CDR3 DNA reads TGTGCCAGCACCGAGGGTGGTGAAGCTTTCTTT.

This clone was counted only a few times. The CDR3 nucleotides read TGTGCCAGCTCCGGGTTTTCCACCGGGGAGCTGTTTTTT. Translated, it gives CASSGFSTGELFF. The V and J genes are TRBV18 and TRBJ2-2; D is unresolved. CDR1 and CDR2 (germline): KGHSH, LQKENI. CDR3 length: 13 residues. V shed 6 bases and J shed 4 bases, with 9 bases lying between them. Full variable domain (missing parts from reference TRBV18 and TRBJ2-2): NAGVMQNPRHLVRRRGQEARLRCSPMKGHSHVYWYRQLPEEGLKFMVYLQKENIIDESGMPKERFSAEFPKEGPSILRIQQVVRGDSAAYFCASSGFSTGELFFGEGSRLTVL.

The chain is built from TRBV5-4 and TRBJ1-1; TRBD1 might be the D (5 bases). The CDR3 totals 14 residues. From germline, CDR1 is SGHNT and CDR2 YYREEE (reference sequence). V was pared by 6 bases and J by 1 base, with 13 bases between. CDR3 region: CASTLGQANTEAFF. In nucleotides, the CDR3 is TGTGCCAGCACCCTAGGACAAGCGAACACTGAAGCTTTCTTT.

This clone appeared a few times. The chain uses TRBV6-5 and TRBJ1-4; weak D call: TRBD1 (6 bases). Trimming pared 6 bases from V and 4 bases from J, leaving 9 bases between. The CDR3 has 13 amino acids. CDR1 MNHEY and CDR2 SVGAGI come from the germline V gene. The CDR3 loop is CASSRTVNEKLFF. DNA of the CDR3: TGTGCCAGCAGCCGGACAGTTAATGAAAAACTGTTTTTT.

This clone was recorded a few times. This chain links TRBV29-1 with TRBJ1-5; weak D call: TRBD1 (5 bases). Germline V CDR1 and CDR2: SQVTM, ANQGSEA. The CDR3 is 14 amino acids. Trimming stripped 6 bases from V and 2 bases from J, with 14 bases between. CDR3 region: CSVQPRAGNQPQHF. In DNA form, the CDR3 reads TGCAGCGTCCAACCCAGGGCGGGCAATCAGCCCCAGCATTTT.

The V call is TRBV5-5, the J call TRBJ2-6; unclear D gene. Between the trimmed V and J ends, which lost 4 bases and 2 bases, there was a span of 7 bases. The CDR3 extends over 14 amino acids. Germline CDR1 reads SGHKS; CDR2 reads YYEKEE (reference sequence). The CDR3 DNA reads TGTGCCAGCAGCCCCCCCACTGGGGCCAACGTCCTGACTTTC. It translates to CASSPPTGANVLTF.

CDR3 sequence: CASRPGWNTEAFF. The DNA for the CDR3 is TGCGCCAGCAGGCCAGGGTGGAACACTGAAGCTTTCTTT. V is TRBV5-1 and J is TRBJ1-1; D may be TRBD1 (5 bases). Germline V lookup: CDR1 SGHRS, CDR2 YFSETQ. V lost 5 bases, J lost 1 base, and 9 bases lay in between. The CDR3 contains 13 residues.

This clone was found once. The sample holds other DNA sequences that translate to the same CDR3. V is TRBV7-8 and J is TRBJ1-6, with D possibly TRBD1 on 5 matching bases. Germline CDR1 reads SGHVS; CDR2 reads FQNEAQ. Trimming stripped 1 base from V and 10 bases from J, with 14 bases between. The CDR3 has 15 amino acids. DNA of the CDR3: TGTGCCAGCAGCTTAGGGGGTAGGGGTGGGTCACCCCTCCACTTT. It encodes CASSLGGRGGSPLHF.

This clone was detected only a few times. V usage is TRBV9 and J usage is TRBJ1-5, with D perhaps TRBD1 (5 bases). V lost 1 base to trimming and J lost 8 bases, with 16 bases between them. The CDR3 has 15 amino acids. CDR1 and CDR2 (germline): SGDLS, YYNGEE. The chain's CDR3 is CASSVTTGLGEPQHF. The CDR3 DNA reads TGTGCCAGCAGCGTAACCACAGGTCTAGGCGAGCCCCAGCATTTT.

This clone was observed a few times. Here the CDR3 DNA reads TGTGCCAGCAGCTTGGCGGGTATGAACACTGAAGCTTTCTTT. The encoded protein is CASSLAGMNTEAFF. The chain is built from TRBV5-4 and TRBJ1-1; D gene unclear. V gave up 0 bases and J gave up 0 bases, with 6 bases separating them. The germline V gene has CDR1 SGHNT and CDR2 YYREEE (reference sequence). This CDR3 region has 14 residues.

The chain carries TRBV27 and TRBJ2-7; perhaps TRBD2 as D (6 bases). V was trimmed by 2 bases and J by 6 bases, leaving 11 bases between them. The CDR3 has 13 amino acids. Germline assignment: CDR1 MNHEY and CDR2 SMNVEV (reference sequence). CDR3 protein: CASSLNGEVEQYV. The CDR3 nucleotides are TGTGCCAGCAGTTTAAACGGGGAGGTCGAGCAGTACGTC.

Of note for this clone: Germline is not matched at one junction end, which may reflect a read error. This chain connects TRBV28 to TRBJ2-3; 8 bases fit TRBD2. Germline V CDR1 and CDR2: MDHEN, SYDVKM. This CDR3 spans 13 amino acids. CDR3 DNA sequence: TGTGCCAGCAGTCCCGGACTAGCCCTGGAGTCGCATTTT. Residues: CASSPGLALESHF.

This clone has a handful of counts. V gene TRBV5-1 combines with J gene TRBJ2-2; D is ambiguous. Per germline, CDR1 SGHRS and CDR2 YFSETQ. V lost 1 base and J lost 1, with 5 bases in between. CDR3 size: 14 residues. The CDR3 DNA reads as TGCGCCAGCAGCTTGCAACAGAACACCGGGGAGCTGTTTTTT. It translates to CASSLQQNTGELFF.

The V and J genes are TRBV6-6 and TRBJ1-4; D not certain. Per germline, CDR1 MNHNY and CDR2 SVGAGI (reference sequence). CDR3 length equals 15 residues. Deletions cut 7 bases from V and 2 bases from J, with 14 bases between. Written as DNA, the CDR3 is TGTGCCAGCACCACCCTAGGCGCTACTAATGAAAAACTGTTTTTT. Protein sequence: CASTTLGATNEKLFF.